Each of the 18 T cell receptor beta chains below was sequenced from the same sample in a study of cytomegalovirus exposure and HLA in healthy donors. With 60 Vbeta and 13 Jbeta primers, the PCR was carried out. The method was immunoSEQ multiplex PCR; TCRdb's version includes in-frame clones alone and lacks a portion of them. Here the sample spans roughly 58,000 clones, 80% being singletons. What was sequenced was PBMCs. These TCRs come from a woman in her 40s in good health and CMV-seronegative.

The chain combines TRBV28 with TRBJ1-1; TRBD1 matches at 8 bases. This CDR3 has 17 amino acids. Trimming cost V 7 bases and J 4 bases; bases outside gene matches: 17. Germline-derived CDR1 and CDR2 are MDHEN and SYDVKM. The CDR3 loop reads CASTLSGTGQGSTEAFF. The DNA for the CDR3 is TGTGCCAGCACCTTATCGGGAACAGGACAGGGAAGCACTGAAGCTTTCTTT.

The genes are TRBV7-8 and TRBJ2-1, with a weak D call TRBD1 (5 bases). Per germline, CDR1 SGHVS and CDR2 FQNEAQ. The length of the CDR3 is 13 residues. V was shortened by 2 bases and J by 11 bases, with 13 bases between the two germline ends. The CDR3 region has the DNA TGTGCCAGCAGCTTACTGGACAAGGGCAAGCAGTTCTTC. It specifies CASSLLDKGKQFF. The entire variable domain, with the rest obtained from reference TRBV7-8 and TRBJ2-1, is as follows: GAGVSQSPRYKVAKRGQDVALRCDPISGHVSLFWYQQALGQGPEFLTYFQNEAQLDKSGLPSDRFFAERPEGSVSTLKIQRTQQEDSAVYLCASSLLDKGKQFFGPGTRLTVL.

The chain uses TRBV29-1 and TRBJ2-5; no firm D call. CDR1 and CDR2 (germline): SQVTM, ANQGSEA. Trimming pared 2 bases from V and 2 bases from J, leaving 9 bases between. This CDR3 has 13 amino acids. In nucleotides, the CDR3 is TGCAGCGTTGAATTGGCCCGACAAGAGACCCAGTACTTC. This codes for CSVELARQETQYF. Using reference TRBV29-1 and TRBJ2-5 for the parts outside the CDR3, the full variable domain is SAVISQKPSRDICQRGTSLTIQCQVDSQVTMMFWYRQQPGQSLTLIATANQGSEATYESGFVIDKFPISRPNLTFSTLTVSNMSPEDSSIYLCSVELARQETQYFGPGTRLLVL.

The V and J genes are TRBV28 and TRBJ2-7, with TRBD2 matching 15 bases. The CDR3 contains 15 residues. With V trimmed by 3 bases and J by 6 bases, 3 bases remained unmatched. Germline CDR1 and CDR2: MDHEN and SYDVKM. The CDR3 loop is CASSLVGLAGGEQYF. The CDR3 nucleotides are TGTGCCAGCAGTTTGGTGGGACTAGCGGGAGGCGAGCAGTACTTC.

The genes are TRBV28 and TRBJ1-2; perhaps TRBD1 as D (5 bases). The germline V gene encodes CDR1 MDHEN and CDR2 SYDVKM. Between the trimmed V and J ends, which lost 6 bases and 8 bases, there was a span of 16 bases. The CDR3 runs 13 residues. In DNA form, the CDR3 reads TGTGCCAGCAGCAGGGCAATTTTGTTAGGCTACACCTTC. Protein sequence: CASSRAILLGYTF.

This chain connects TRBV6-5 to TRBJ2-7; D unresolved. V was trimmed by 0 bases and J by 2 bases, leaving 11 bases between them. Germline V gene sequence: CDR1 MNHEY, CDR2 SVGAGI. The CDR3 runs to 15 residues. DNA for the CDR3: TGTGCCAGCAGTTACTCGTATTCAGGTACCTACGAGCAGTACTTC. Encoded protein: CASSYSYSGTYEQYF.

The V and J genes are TRBV7-3 and TRBJ2-2; 9 nucleotides line up with TRBD2. The CDR3 runs to 19 residues. Germline values: CDR1 SGHTA, CDR2 FQGTGA. The J segment lost 5 bases and the V segment lost 5 bases, leaving 18 bases of the junction unmatched. The CDR3, as DNA: TGTGCCAGCAGCCCCCCCCCGACTAGCGGACTTAGGAGGACCGGGGAGCTGTTTTTT. It translates to CASSPPPTSGLRRTGELFF.

The chain links TRBV27 to TRBJ1-2; D ambiguous. The V gene's germline CDR1 is MNHEY and CDR2 SMNVEV (reference sequence). Trimming pared 5 bases from V and 6 bases from J, leaving 13 bases between. This CDR3 has 13 residues. The CDR3, as DNA: TGTGCCAGCAGTGGAGGATCAGGCGATGGCTACACCTTC. Translated, it gives CASSGGSGDGYTF.

The chain has TRBV7-9 and TRBJ2-5, with 9 bases lining up with TRBD1. The CDR3 sequence is 16 residues long. With V trimmed by 5 bases and J by 5 bases, 12 bases remained unmatched. Germline V gives CDR1 SEHNR, CDR2 FQNEAQ (reference sequence). The CDR3 coding sequence is TGTGCCAGCAGCCCGGGCGACAGGGGGGGGTCGGAGACCCAGTACTTC. Its translation: CASSPGDRGGSETQYF.

The genes are TRBV14 and TRBJ2-7; 8 bases agree with TRBD2. CDR1 and CDR2 (germline): SGHDN, FVKESK. J gave up 4 bases and V 4 bases, and 6 bases lay outside the gene matches. The CDR3 covers 14 residues. The CDR3 reads CASSRTGGAYEQYF. The CDR3 nucleotides read TGTGCCAGCAGCCGGACGGGAGGGGCTTACGAGCAGTACTTC.

This chain joins TRBV7-9 and TRBJ2-2, with D uncertain. Trimming pared 5 bases from V and 4 bases from J, leaving 14 bases between. The CDR3 has 15 amino acids. Germline CDR1 is SEHNR and CDR2 is FQNEAQ (reference sequence). The CDR3 bases are TGTGCCAGCAGCCTAACTCGACAAGGCACCGGGGAGCTGTTTTTT. It specifies CASSLTRQGTGELFF. Full variable domain (outside the CDR3, taken from reference TRBV7-9 and TRBJ2-2): DTGVSQNPRHKITKRGQNVTFRCDPISEHNRLYWYRQTLGQGPEFLTYFQNEAQLEKSRLLSDRFSAERPKGSFSTLEIQRTEQGDSAMYLCASSLTRQGTGELFFGEGSRLTVL.

The V and J genes are TRBV5-1 and TRBJ1-2, with D uncertain. CDR1 is SGHRS and CDR2 is YFSETQ in the germline V gene. The length of the CDR3 is 13 residues. The V end lost 0 bases, the J end lost 5 bases, and 8 bases lay between the germline ends. CDR3 DNA sequence: TGCGCCAGCAGCTTGGCCGTCAGTTATGGCTACACCTTC. Residues: CASSLAVSYGYTF.

This clone has a handful of counts. The V and J genes are TRBV18 and TRBJ1-1; D perhaps matches TRBD1 (6 bases). V dropped 4 bases and J dropped 3 bases, with 9 bases sitting between them. CDR3 size: 13 residues. Per germline, CDR1 KGHSH and CDR2 LQKENI. The CDR3 DNA reads TGTGCCAGCTCACAGGGGGAAGACACTGAAGCTTTCTTT. It codes for CASSQGEDTEAFF.

The chain has TRBV19 and TRBJ2-1; TRBD2 aligns across 11 bases. Germline assignment: CDR1 LNHDA and CDR2 SQIVND (reference sequence). Trimming at V came to 6 bases and at J to 4 bases, leaving 14 bases not matched to a gene. This CDR3 comprises 18 residues. This CDR3 is CASREGLAAATPYNEQFF. CDR3 nucleotides: TGTGCCAGTAGAGAGGGACTAGCGGCCGCCACACCTTACAATGAGCAGTTCTTC.

The chain is built from TRBV2 and TRBJ2-1; 11 nucleotides agree with TRBD2. J was trimmed by 10 bases and V by 6 bases; bases with no gene match: 14. CDR1 SNHLY and CDR2 FYNNEI come from the germline V gene. This CDR3 has 16 residues. CDR3 nucleotides: TGTGCCAGCAGGCCAACTAGCGGGAGAGTTGTTCAGGAGCAGTTCTTC. Translating gives CASRPTSGRVVQEQFF.

DNA for the CDR3: TGTGCCAGCAGTCAACAATCTGGGACCCAGTACTTC. This codes for CASSQQSGTQYF. The rearrangement joins TRBV7-3 to TRBJ2-5, with unresolved D. The V end was cut by 6 bases, the J end by 7 bases, with 12 bases between. Looked up from germline, CDR1 is SGHTA and CDR2 is FQGTGA. This CDR3 spans 12 amino acids.

This clone was found a few times. CDR3 amino acids: CATRDRGWGEQFF. CDR3 DNA sequence: TGTGCCACCAGAGACAGGGGCTGGGGTGAGCAGTTCTTC. This rearrangement joins TRBV15 to TRBJ2-1; 8 bases match TRBD1. Germline CDR1 reads LNHNV; CDR2 reads YYDKDF (reference sequence). Losses at the gene ends were 6 bases for V and 9 bases for J; bases not matched to a gene: 7. This CDR3 spans 13 amino acids. Drawing the rest from reference TRBV15 and TRBJ2-1, the complete variable domain is DAMVIQNPRYQVTQFGKPVTLSCSQTLNHNVMYWYQQKSSQAPKLLFHYYDKDFNNEADTPDNFQSRRPNTSFCFLDIRSPGLGDTAMYLCATRDRGWGEQFFGPGTRLTVL.

The CDR3 DNA is TGTGCCAGCAGTGGACAACAGGGGATAGGGTACAATGAGCAGTTCTTC. This gives the protein CASSGQQGIGYNEQFF. This chain joins TRBV6-1 and TRBJ2-1; 7 nucleotides match TRBD1. J lost 4 bases, V lost 4 bases, and 10 bases had no gene match. CDR1 and CDR2 (germline): MNHNS, SASEGT. The CDR3 is 16 amino acids.